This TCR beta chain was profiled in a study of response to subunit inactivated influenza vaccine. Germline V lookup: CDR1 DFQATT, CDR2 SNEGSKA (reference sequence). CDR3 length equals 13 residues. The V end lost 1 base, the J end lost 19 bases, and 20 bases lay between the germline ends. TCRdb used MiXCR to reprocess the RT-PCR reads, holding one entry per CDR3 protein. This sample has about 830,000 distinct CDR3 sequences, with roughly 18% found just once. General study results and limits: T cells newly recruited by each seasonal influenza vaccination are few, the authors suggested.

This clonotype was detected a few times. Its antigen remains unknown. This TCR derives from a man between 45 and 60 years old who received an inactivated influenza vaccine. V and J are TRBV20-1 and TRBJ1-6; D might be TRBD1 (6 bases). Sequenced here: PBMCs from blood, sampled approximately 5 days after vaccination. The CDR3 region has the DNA TGCAGTGCTAGAGCCCTCCGGACAGAAGGTTCTCACTTT. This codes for CSARALRTEGSHF.